A selection of T cell receptor beta chains follows, all from one sample in a study of Graves' ophthalmopathy and Graves' hyperthyroidism. TCRdb processed the multiplex PCR reads anew with MiXCR; each CDR3 protein has one entry. The top ten clones hold 44% of a sample with about 740,000 distinct CDR3 sequences, roughly 41% of them seen once. Material for sequencing was peripheral blood. The receptors shown here come from an adult man with Graves' ophthalmopathy. Each CDR3 is given with its conserved first and last residue. The D gene is left open where the match is weak. Rows give clone size only sometimes, using once, few, many, or a class for an expanded clone.

size,V,J,D,DNA,CDR3
many,TRBV29-1,TRBJ1-4,TRBD1,TGCAGCGTCGGCCGACAGGGAGGAGATGAAAAACTGTTTTTT,CSVGRQGGDEKLFF
many,TRBV20-1,TRBJ1-1,-,TGCAGTGCTAGGGGGCCAGCAAGGAACACTGAAGCTTTCTTT,CSARGPARNTEAFF
-,TRBV29-1,TRBJ2-7,TRBD1,TGCAGCGTTGGCGGACAGGGGGTTGTGGGCGAGCAGTACTTC,CSVGGQGVVGEQYF
few,TRBV10-3,TRBJ2-5,TRBD1,TGTGCCAGCAGTCGACGGCTTCCCGGGACAGGGGGTTTGAAGACCCAGTACTTC,CASSRRLPGTGGLKTQYF
-,TRBV10-3,TRBJ2-5,-,TGTGCCATCAGTGATGGTCGATCGGAAAAGCACCAAGAGACCCAGTACTTC,CAISDGRSEKHQETQYF
-,TRBV4-1,TRBJ2-7,TRBD2,TGCGCCAGCAGCCGAGCGGGGGGGAATTTTAAAGGATACGAGCAGTACTTC,CASSRAGGNFKGYEQYF
-,TRBV2,TRBJ1-2,TRBD1,TGTGCCAGCAGACTCATCTACCCGGGACAGGGAAATGGCTACACCTTC,CASRLIYPGQGNGYTF
many,TRBV7-9,TRBJ1-5,-,TGTGCCAGCAGCTTCGGACTAAACGGCCAGCCCCAGCATTTT,CASSFGLNGQPQHF
-,TRBV7-2,TRBJ2-5,TRBD2,TGTGCCAGCAGCATTGGGACTAGCGGGAGGGAGACCCAGTACTTC,CASSIGTSGRETQYF
-,TRBV7-9,TRBJ1-1,-,TGTGCCAGCCGACGGGACCAGGACACTGAAGCTTTCTTT,CASRRDQDTEAFF
-,TRBV10-3,TRBJ1-2,TRBD1,TGTGCCATCAGAGAGGACGGGACAGGGAACTATGGCTACACCTTC,CAIREDGTGNYGYTF
once,TRBV12-3/TRBV12-4,TRBJ2-6,TRBD1,TGTGCCAGCAGCGTCTCAGGGGGTTCGGCCAACGTCCTGACTTTC,CASSVSGGSANVLTF
-,TRBV7-3,TRBJ2-5,-,TGTGCCAGCAGCCAAGGGGGGGGCGGGGTAGAGGGGGAGACCCAGTACTTC,CASSQGGGGVEGETQYF
-,TRBV11-2,TRBJ1-3,-,TGTGCCAGCAGCTTTTTTCGAAGGAGGGTAATCACTGGAAACACCATATATTTT,CASSFFRRRVITGNTIYF
many,TRBV7-2,TRBJ2-7,-,TGTGCCAGCAGCTTCGGGACGGGAATCTACGAGCAGTACTTC,CASSFGTGIYEQYF
-,TRBV10-3,TRBJ2-7,-,TGTGCCAGCGGGTTCGGTATATCTAGCGAGCAGTACTTC,CASGFGISSEQYF
many,TRBV5-5,TRBJ1-5,TRBD1,TGTGCCAGCAGCTTAGGACAGGAGACCAATAGCAATCAGCCCCAGCATTTT,CASSLGQETNSNQPQHF
few,TRBV7-2,TRBJ1-3,-,TGTGCCAGCAGCTTAGCGTTCCGGGCTGGAAACACCATATATTTT,CASSLAFRAGNTIYF
few,TRBV10-3,TRBJ2-5,-,TGTGCCAGCAGTTCCCCAGTCCTACAGGGCGTCCAAGAGACCCAGTACTTC,CASSSPVLQGVQETQYF
few,TRBV19,TRBJ1-1,TRBD1,TGTGCCAGTAGATCGTACAGGGGACGTGGGAGCACTGAAGCTTTCTTT,CASRSYRGRGSTEAFF
-,TRBV25-1,TRBJ1-6,TRBD1,TGTGCCAGCCAAAGAACCTCCGGGACAGGAGAATCACCCCTCCACTTT,CASQRTSGTGESPLHF
few,TRBV7-9,TRBJ1-2,-,TGTGCCAGCAGCTTACTGGGGGCGTGGTGGGGCTATGGCTACACCTTC,CASSLLGAWWGYGYTF
few,TRBV10-3,TRBJ1-2,-,TGTGCCAGCAGGCAGTCTGCTAACTATGGCTACACCTTC,CASRQSANYGYTF
-,TRBV20-1,TRBJ2-5,-,TGCAGTGCTAGTCGGCAGTCAACCCAGTACTTC,CSASRQSTQYF
-,TRBV19,TRBJ2-5,-,TGTGCCAGTAGTATGGGGGGCGGAGAGACCCAGTACTTC,CASSMGGGETQYF
-,TRBV5-4,TRBJ2-1,-,TGTGCCAGCAGCTTGGCAGGGACTTACAATGAGCAGTTCTTC,CASSLAGTYNEQFF
-,TRBV6-5,TRBJ2-7,-,TGTGCCAGCAGTTACAGGCCGCTCCCCTACGGGCAGTACTTC,CASSYRPLPYGQYF
many,TRBV10-2,TRBJ2-5,TRBD2,TGCGCCACCTCAACTAGCGGGATTCCAGAGACCCAGTACTTC,CATSTSGIPETQYF
many,TRBV7-2,TRBJ1-2,-,TGTGCCAGCAGCTTTGGTGGCACTGATGGCTACACCTTC,CASSFGGTDGYTF
-,TRBV21-1,TRBJ2-2,-,TGTGCCAGCAGCACTAGTGACAGGGTACGGACCGGGAAGCTGTTTTTT,CASSTSDRVRTGKLFF
once,TRBV25-1,TRBJ1-3,-,TGTGCCAGCAGCCATGGTGGGCAGGGGCTTGGAAACACCATATATTTT,CASSHGGQGLGNTIYF
many,TRBV19,TRBJ1-1,TRBD1,TGTGCCAGTGCCCGACAGGGACCGATTGAAGCTTTCTTT,CASARQGPIEAFF
once,TRBV7-9,TRBJ2-2,-,TGTGCCTGGCACAAAGGGGTCGGCACCGGGGAGCTGTTTTTT,CAWHKGVGTGELFF
-,TRBV10-3,TRBJ2-2,TRBD2,TGTGCCATCAGTATTCTAGCGGGGGGCAACACCGGGGAGCTGTTTTTT,CAISILAGGNTGELFF
-,TRBV7-9,TRBJ2-2,TRBD2,TGTGCCAGCAGCTTAGTCAAGCGGGATTCCACCGGGGAGCTGTTTTTT,CASSLVKRDSTGELFF
few,TRBV15,TRBJ1-1,TRBD1,TGTGCCACCAGCAGAGGCGCCGGGACAGGTAACACTGAAGCTTTCTTT,CATSRGAGTGNTEAFF
-,TRBV29-1,TRBJ1-6,TRBD1,TGCAGCGTGCCGGGACAGGGGAATACTTCACCCCTCCACTTT,CSVPGQGNTSPLHF
-,TRBV4-3,TRBJ1-1,TRBD1,TGCGCCAGCAGCCAAGGACAGGGCCCGAGGAACACTGAAGCTTTCTTT,CASSQGQGPRNTEAFF
-,TRBV24-1,TRBJ1-5,-,TGTGCCACCAGTGACCCAGGGCAGGCCCGAAATCAGCCCCAGCATTTT,CATSDPGQARNQPQHF
-,TRBV7-6,TRBJ1-2,-,TGTGCCAGCAGCTTTCTAGGGACGAACGGCTACACCTTC,CASSFLGTNGYTF
many,TRBV2,TRBJ2-5,-,TGTGCCAGCTTGAGAGGGGACCAAGAGACCCAGTACTTC,CASLRGDQETQYF
-,TRBV19,TRBJ2-7,TRBD1,TGTGCCAGTAGTATAACAGGGGGCGGCGAGCAGTACTTC,CASSITGGGEQYF
many,TRBV20-1,TRBJ1-2,-,TGCAGTGCTAGAGTGGGGGCGGGCTATGGCTACACCTTC,CSARVGAGYGYTF
-,TRBV7-9,TRBJ2-2,TRBD1,TGTGCCAGCAGCCCAAGGACAGGGAACGGGGAGCTGTTTTTT,CASSPRTGNGELFF
many,TRBV29-1,TRBJ2-7,TRBD1,TGCAGCGCTTCCACCGGGACAGGGGGTTCCTACGAGCAGTACTTC,CSASTGTGGSYEQYF
many,TRBV2,TRBJ1-2,TRBD1,TGTGCCAGCAGTGAACAGGGGGCGAACTATGGCTACACCTTC,CASSEQGANYGYTF
many,TRBV11-2,TRBJ1-5,-,TGTGCCAGCAGCTTTGAGGGGCGAAGCAATCAGCCCCAGCATTTT,CASSFEGRSNQPQHF
few,TRBV20-1,TRBJ1-2,-,TGCAGTGCTAGACGGCAGGGTTCATATGGCTACACCTTC,CSARRQGSYGYTF
-,TRBV29-1,TRBJ1-1,-,TGCAGCGTAGGGCCGACGAGGGACACTGAAGCTTTCTTT,CSVGPTRDTEAFF
-,TRBV25-1,TRBJ1-1,-,TGTGCCAGCAGTCAGACAGAATTCAACACTGAAGCTTTCTTT,CASSQTEFNTEAFF
-,TRBV7-9,TRBJ2-5,-,TGTGCCAGCAGCCACTCCGCACAGCAAGAGACCCAGTACTTC,CASSHSAQQETQYF
-,TRBV4-2,TRBJ1-5,-,TGTGCCAGCAGCCAAGTTTCAGGGGGCAATCAGCCCCAGCATTTT,CASSQVSGGNQPQHF
many,TRBV10-3,TRBJ2-7,TRBD1,TGTGCCATCAGTGAGTCGACCTGGACAGGGGCCTACGAGCAGTACTTC,CAISESTWTGAYEQYF
-,TRBV7-2,TRBJ2-5,TRBD2,TGTGCCAGCAGCTTGAGCGGGGGAAACCCCCAAGAGACCCAGTACTTC,CASSLSGGNPQETQYF
-,TRBV25-1,TRBJ2-2,-,TGTGCCTGGACTACTGGCGGGGAGCTGTTTTTT,CAWTTGGELFF